This TCR beta chain was captured by sequencing in a study of identical twins. TCRdb re-called the 5' RACE reads with MiXCR, one entry per CDR3 protein. Counted here are 640,000 or so distinct CDR3 sequences, 5.5% to 6.5% occurring once; the ten biggest clones make up under 2%. Broader study findings: It was cross-sectional statistical analysis, not following the same donors, that the conclusions relied on. Low generation-probability sequences were in excess among twin-shared out-of-frame alpha sequences.

There are many counts of this clonotype. The antigen remains unidentified. Germline V gives CDR1 DFQATT, CDR2 SNEGSKA (reference sequence). The CDR3 consists of 15 residues. Trimming cost V 1 base and J 1 base; bases outside gene matches: 3. The chain carries TRBV20-1 and TRBJ2-5, with TRBD1 identical over 10 bases. This TCR derives from a man between 18 and 29 years old in good health. The sequencing sample was made of naive T cells sorted from blood. Here the CDR3 reads CSARGDRGTQETQYF. DNA for the CDR3: TGCAGTGCTAGAGGGGACAGGGGAACCCAAGAGACCCAGTACTTC.